This T cell receptor beta chain was retrieved from a study of response to subunit inactivated influenza vaccine (dated by TCRdb to the late 2010s). For the wider study: The study used deep quantitative T cell receptor repertoire profiling to track responses to a trivalent subunit inactivated influenza vaccine.

The library relied on RT-PCR. For sequencing, an Illumina HiSeq 2500 was employed. The raw public data were reprocessed by TCRdb itself: fastp quality trimming at Q25, MiXCR clonotype calling, in-frame beta chains only. CDR3 protein duplicates are merged, each entry listing the most common genes and DNA. The sample table contains a few hundred thousand distinct CDR3 sequences; only one count was recorded for around a fifth of them. Roughly 10% of the sample lies in the top ten. Broader findings and caveats from the paper: The authors proposed that each seasonal influenza vaccination may bring in only a limited number of new T cells.

This clonotype was detected a few times. No antigen is known for it. No base-level quality is on record; no much larger clone is a single base apart. The CDR3, from cysteine to phenylalanine, totals 17 residues. Only CDR3 DNA is held: 51 bases, read in frame from base 1. V lost 2 bases and J lost 4 bases, and the count of bases not matched to a germline gene is 4. Per the germline V gene (reference sequence), SEHNR is the CDR1 and FQNEAQ is the CDR2. The sequence joins TRBV7-9 to TRBJ2-3, and 15 bases in between align with TRBD2. This receptor was identified in a man aged 50-75 years who received an inactivated influenza vaccine. Donor details come from another sample of the same person, matched by shared clones. The specimen comprised PBMCs from blood, sampled 21 months after vaccination. The CDR3 sequence is CASSLSGTSGGPDTQYF. In nucleotides, the sequence is TGTGCCAGCAGCTTATCAGGGACTAGCGGGGGGCCAGATACGCAGTATTTT.